The 21 T cell receptor beta chains below come from one sample, sequenced in a study of CD8+ T cells in alopecia areata. cDNA prepared by RNA extraction and subsequent reverse transcription served as the template for sequencing. This table comes from immunoSEQ multiplex PCR, and its TCRdb copy is limited to in-frame clones, with some not included. This repertoire shows over 250,000 clones, around 64% found once; its top ten account for about 0.88%. Described treatment: oral pan-JAK inhibitor, 5-10 mg twice daily. The sample consisted of CD4+ T cells sorted from blood, taken around week 53, from a patient treated with tofacitinib. The receptors stem from a human donor with alopecia areata.

CDR3 loop: CASSTAADTQYF. DNA for the CDR3: TGTGCCAGCAGTACGGCTGCAGATACGCAGTATTTT. The chain carries TRBV27 and TRBJ2-3; D uncertain. This CDR3 region has 12 residues. CDR1 is MNHEY and CDR2 is SMNVEV in the germline V gene (reference sequence). V was cut by 5 bases and J by 4 bases, with 7 bases left in between.

The CDR3 is CAWSVTGDTEAFF. The DNA for the CDR3 is TGTGCCTGGAGTGTAACAGGGGACACTGAAGCTTTCTTT. The chain carries TRBV30 and TRBJ1-1; 7 bases align to TRBD1. The CDR3 spans 13 residues. In germline, CDR1 is GTSNPN, CDR2 SVGIG (reference sequence). The V and J ends lost 0 bases and 3 bases, in that order; junction bases with no gene match: 1.

CDR3 DNA sequence: TGTGCCTGGAGGGGAGGAAGGGGCCGAAACTATGGCTACACCTTC. This codes for CAWRGGRGRNYGYTF. This chain joins TRBV30 and TRBJ1-2, with D possibly TRBD1 on 5 matching bases. V was pared by 3 bases and J by 2 bases, with 16 bases between. The CDR3 has 15 amino acids. The germline V gene encodes CDR1 GTSNPN and CDR2 SVGIG (reference sequence).

The rearrangement joins TRBV7-9 to TRBJ2-7; D uncertain. Trimming took off 2 bases at V and 2 bases at J, with 13 bases between the two ends. The V gene's germline CDR1 is SEHNR and CDR2 FQNEAQ (reference sequence). The CDR3 is 15 residues long. DNA for the CDR3: TGTGCCAGCAGCTTATTCCCCGAGCACACCTACGAGCAGTACTTC. Its translation is CASSLFPEHTYEQYF.

V usage is TRBV30 and J usage is TRBJ1-1; D is unclear. Germline CDR1 is GTSNPN and CDR2 is SVGIG (reference sequence). The CDR3 consists of 11 residues. Trimming shortened V by 3 bases and J by 3 bases, and 5 bases separated the two germline ends. The CDR3 DNA reads as TGTGCCTGGAGCCAAGACACTGAAGCTTTCTTT. This gives the protein CAWSQDTEAFF.

The chain combines TRBV30 with TRBJ1-2; D gene unclear. CDR3 length: 12 amino acids. Between the trimmed V and J ends, which lost 5 bases and 6 bases, there was a span of 13 bases. The germline V gene encodes CDR1 GTSNPN and CDR2 SVGIG (reference sequence). The CDR3 loop reads CAWHPSRDGYTF. The CDR3 DNA reads TGTGCCTGGCACCCATCAAGGGATGGCTACACCTTC.

This clone came up once. The chain is built from TRBV9 and TRBJ2-5; D is unresolved. The CDR3 runs to 15 residues. Germline assignment: CDR1 SGDLS and CDR2 YYNGEE. V was shortened by 0 bases and J by 0 bases, with 9 bases between the two germline ends. The CDR3: CASSVDNQYQETQYF. The CDR3 DNA follows: TGTGCCAGCAGCGTAGATAATCAATACCAAGAGACCCAGTACTTC.

J is TRBJ1-1 and V is TRBV25-1; 8 positions match TRBD1. The CDR3 totals 14 residues. The germline V gene has CDR1 MGHDK and CDR2 SYGVNS. V shed 4 bases, J shed 5 bases, and the junction held 6 bases outside the gene matches. In DNA form, the CDR3 reads TGTGCCAGCAGTGTGCGGACAGGGCTTACTGAAGCTTTCTTT. As protein: CASSVRTGLTEAFF.

The chain uses TRBV15 and TRBJ1-4, with 7 bases aligning to TRBD1. CDR3 size: 16 residues. V was clipped by 4 bases and J by 0 bases; unmatched bases: 5. The germline CDR1 and CDR2 sequences are LNHNV and YYDKDF (reference sequence). The CDR3 sequence is CATSKGQSATNEKLFF. CDR3 coding DNA: TGTGCCACCAGCAAGGGACAGTCAGCAACTAATGAAAAACTGTTTTTT.

This chain joins TRBV27 and TRBJ2-1; D is possibly TRBD2 (6 bases). CDR3 size: 14 residues. The germline V and J ends were trimmed by 4 bases and 4 bases, with 11 bases remaining between them. Germline V gene data show CDR1 as MNHEY and CDR2 as SMNVEV (reference sequence). The CDR3 DNA reads as TGTGCCAGCAGTTCCCTGGGGGGTTACAATGAGCAGTTCTTC. Translated, it gives CASSSLGGYNEQFF.

V usage is TRBV5-1 and J usage is TRBJ2-7; 10 bases line up with TRBD1. The germline V gene encodes CDR1 SGHRS and CDR2 YFSETQ. There are 15 residues in the CDR3. With 0 bases clipped from V and 5 bases from J, the junction kept 5 bases outside the gene matches. The DNA of the CDR3 is TGCGCCAGCAGCTTGGAGGGACAGGGGCAGAACGAGCAGTACTTC. It translates to CASSLEGQGQNEQYF. Looking up the rest from reference TRBV5-1 and TRBJ2-7 gives the full variable domain: KAGVTQTPRYLIKTRGQQVTLSCSPISGHRSVSWYQQTPGQGLQFLFEYFSETQRNKGNFPGRFSGRQFSNSRSEMNVSTLELGDSALYLCASSLEGQGQNEQYFGPGTRLTVT.

The chain recombines TRBV11-3 with TRBJ2-7; D possibly uses TRBD1 or TRBD2 (5 bases each). The CDR3 totals 13 residues. Germline values: CDR1 SGHNT, CDR2 YENEEA. V was cut by 4 bases and J by 6 bases, with 13 bases left in between. CDR3 sequence reads: CASSWGAGGEQYF. Here the CDR3 DNA reads TGTGCCAGCAGCTGGGGCGCGGGCGGCGAGCAGTACTTC.

V is TRBV6-5 and J is TRBJ1-6, with D maybe TRBD1 (6 bases). Germline V gene sequence: CDR1 MNHEY, CDR2 SVGAGI. The CDR3 has 15 amino acids. V was clipped by 8 bases and J by 5 bases, with 16 bases between them. DNA of the CDR3: TGTGCCAGCCGAACTAACAGGGAGGATAATTCACCCCTCCACTTT. It specifies CASRTNREDNSPLHF.

The table lists this clone with a few counts. This chain uses TRBV29-1 with TRBJ2-7; D tentatively reads TRBD1 or TRBD2 (5 bases each). This CDR3 has 12 residues. Germline V gene data show CDR1 as SQVTM and CDR2 as ANQGSEA. Between the trimmed V and J ends, which lost 7 bases and 1 base, there was a span of 11 bases. CDR3 nucleotide sequence: TGCAGCGCACGGGACCGGTCCTACGAGCAGTACTTC. As protein: CSARDRSYEQYF.

This clone was observed a few times. The rearrangement uses TRBV15 and TRBJ1-1, with a weak D call TRBD1 (5 bases). V lost 2 bases and J 5 bases, leaving 18 bases between the germline ends. CDR3 size: 16 residues. Germline V gene data show CDR1 as LNHNV and CDR2 as YYDKDF (reference sequence). The CDR3 is CATSRWAGVTGTEAFF. In DNA, the CDR3 is TGTGCCACCAGCAGATGGGCGGGGGTAACGGGGACTGAAGCTTTCTTT. The full variable domain, completed using reference TRBV15 and TRBJ1-1, is DAMVIQNPRYQVTQFGKPVTLSCSQTLNHNVMYWYQQKSSQAPKLLFHYYDKDFNNEADTPDNFQSRRPNTSFCFLDIRSPGLGDTAMYLCATSRWAGVTGTEAFFGQGTRLTVV.

This clone occurred a few times. V is TRBV29-1 and J is TRBJ1-1, with D possibly being TRBD1 (6 bases). The CDR3 length is 13 residues. Germline-derived CDR1 and CDR2 are SQVTM and ANQGSEA. V lost 6 bases to trimming and J lost 3 bases, with 14 bases between them. The CDR3 here is CSVQTGFDTEAFF. CDR3 sequence (DNA): TGCAGCGTCCAGACAGGTTTTGACACTGAAGCTTTCTTT.

This clone was counted between two and nine times. Relative to the germline gene, one junction end is altered; a read error may explain this. The rearrangement uses TRBV7-7 and TRBJ2-2; tentatively, D is TRBD1 or TRBD2 (5 bases each). Germline V gives CDR1 SSHAT, CDR2 FNYEAQ (reference sequence). The CDR3 is 16 amino acids. The CDR3 DNA is TGTGCTAGCAGTCGATTAGGGGTCGGCGGGACCGGGGAGCTGTTTTTT. Protein sequence: CASSRLGVGGTGELFF.

With regard to this clone: This sample also contains other DNA sequences that code for the same CDR3. The rearrangement joins TRBV7-2 to TRBJ2-3; no clear D. Trimming took off 1 base at V and 4 bases at J, with 3 bases between the two ends. The CDR3 has 12 amino acids. Germline assignment: CDR1 SGHTA and CDR2 FQGNSA. The CDR3 loop reads CASSLVADTQYF. Here the CDR3 DNA reads TGTGCCAGCAGCTTAGTGGCAGATACGCAGTATTTT.

The rearrangement links TRBV6-5 to TRBJ1-1; possible D gene TRBD1, 6 bases. Between the trimmed V and J ends, which lost 5 bases and 3 bases, there was a span of 13 bases. CDR3 length: 14 residues. Germline lookup yields CDR1 MNHEY and CDR2 SVGAGI. Here the CDR3 reads CASSKQGRDTEAFF. The CDR3 nucleotides read TGTGCCAGCAGTAAACAGGGAAGGGACACTGAAGCTTTCTTT.

A single count supports this clone. The DNA for the CDR3 is TGTGCCAGCAGCATCCTTCGGGGGAGCGACGAGCAGTACTTC. Its protein is CASSILRGSDEQYF. The chain joins TRBV5-6 to TRBJ2-7, with D perhaps TRBD2 (6 bases). Germline loops: CDR1 SGHDT, CDR2 YYEEEE. CDR3 size: 14 residues. Deletions cut 4 bases from V and 5 bases from J, with 16 bases between.

A single count supports this clone. The chain has TRBV7-9 and TRBJ2-7; D not resolved. CDR3 size: 16 residues. Trimming took off 5 bases at V and 0 bases at J, with 17 bases between the two ends. Germline assignment: CDR1 SEHNR and CDR2 FQNEAQ (reference sequence). CDR3 residues: CASSPKFGRFSYEQYF. As DNA, the CDR3 is TGTGCCAGCAGCCCGAAGTTTGGACGGTTCTCCTACGAGCAGTACTTC.